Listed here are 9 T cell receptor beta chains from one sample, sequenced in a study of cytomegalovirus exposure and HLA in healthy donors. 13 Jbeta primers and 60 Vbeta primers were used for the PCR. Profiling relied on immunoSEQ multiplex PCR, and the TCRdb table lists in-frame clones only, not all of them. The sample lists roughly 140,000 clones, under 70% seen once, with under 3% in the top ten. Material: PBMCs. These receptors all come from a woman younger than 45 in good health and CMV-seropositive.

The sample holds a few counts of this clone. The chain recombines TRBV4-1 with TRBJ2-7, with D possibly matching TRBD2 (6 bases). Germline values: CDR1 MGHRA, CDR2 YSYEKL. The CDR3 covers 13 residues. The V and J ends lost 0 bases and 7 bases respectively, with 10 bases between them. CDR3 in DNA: TGCGCCAGCAGCCAAGAGGTCCGGGGGGAGCAGTACTTC. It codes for CASSQEVRGEQYF.

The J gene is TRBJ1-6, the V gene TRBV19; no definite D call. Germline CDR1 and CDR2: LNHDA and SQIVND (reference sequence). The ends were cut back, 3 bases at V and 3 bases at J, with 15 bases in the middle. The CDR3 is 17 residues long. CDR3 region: CASSMRSTDLYNSPLHF. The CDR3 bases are TGTGCCAGTAGTATGAGGTCGACGGATCTCTATAATTCACCCCTCCACTTT.

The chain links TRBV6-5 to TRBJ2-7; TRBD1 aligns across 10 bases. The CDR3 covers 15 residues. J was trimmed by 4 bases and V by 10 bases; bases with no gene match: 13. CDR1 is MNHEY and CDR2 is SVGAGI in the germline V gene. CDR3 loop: CATRATGTGAYEQYF. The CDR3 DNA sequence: TGTGCCACGAGAGCTACCGGGACAGGGGCTTACGAGCAGTACTTC.

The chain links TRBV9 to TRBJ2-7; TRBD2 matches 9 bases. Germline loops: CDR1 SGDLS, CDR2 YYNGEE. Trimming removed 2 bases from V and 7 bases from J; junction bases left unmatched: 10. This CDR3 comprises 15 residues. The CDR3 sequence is CASSVSSGMREEQYF. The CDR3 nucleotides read TGTGCCAGCAGCGTCTCTAGCGGGATGAGGGAGGAGCAGTACTTC.

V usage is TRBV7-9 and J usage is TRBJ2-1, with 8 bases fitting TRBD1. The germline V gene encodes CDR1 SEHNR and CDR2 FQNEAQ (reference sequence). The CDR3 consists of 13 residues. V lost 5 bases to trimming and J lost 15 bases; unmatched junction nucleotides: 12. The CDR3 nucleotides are TGTGCCAGCAGCCGCGGACAGGGAGTACGGGGGTTCTTC. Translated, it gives CASSRGQGVRGFF.

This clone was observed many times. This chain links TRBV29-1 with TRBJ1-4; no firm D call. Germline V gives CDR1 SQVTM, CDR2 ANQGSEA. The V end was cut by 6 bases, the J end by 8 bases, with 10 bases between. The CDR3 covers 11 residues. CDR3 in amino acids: CSVANLEKLFF. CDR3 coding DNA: TGCAGCGTCGCCAACTTAGAAAAACTGTTTTTT.

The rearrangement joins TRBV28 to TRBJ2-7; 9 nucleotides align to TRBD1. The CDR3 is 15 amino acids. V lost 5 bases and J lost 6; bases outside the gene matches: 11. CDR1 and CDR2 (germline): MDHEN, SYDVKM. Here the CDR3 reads CASSPGDRVTSEQYF. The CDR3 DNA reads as TGTGCCAGCAGTCCCGGGGACAGGGTAACCTCCGAGCAGTACTTC.

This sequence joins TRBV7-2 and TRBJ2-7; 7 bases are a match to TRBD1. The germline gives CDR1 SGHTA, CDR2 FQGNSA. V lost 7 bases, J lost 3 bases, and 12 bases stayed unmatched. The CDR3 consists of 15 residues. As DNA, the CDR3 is TGTGCCAGCATCCACCGGACAGGCTTCAGCTACGAGCAGTACTTC. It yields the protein CASIHRTGFSYEQYF.

CDR3 sequence reads: CATSRRLGQSYGYTF. The CDR3 nucleotides are TGTGCCACCAGCAGACGTCTGGGACAGAGCTATGGCTACACCTTC. The chain is built from TRBV15 and TRBJ1-2; 7 nucleotides align to TRBD1. The CDR3 contains 15 residues. V was pared by 2 bases and J by 4 bases, with 7 bases of the junction left unmatched. In germline, CDR1 is LNHNV, CDR2 YYDKDF (reference sequence).